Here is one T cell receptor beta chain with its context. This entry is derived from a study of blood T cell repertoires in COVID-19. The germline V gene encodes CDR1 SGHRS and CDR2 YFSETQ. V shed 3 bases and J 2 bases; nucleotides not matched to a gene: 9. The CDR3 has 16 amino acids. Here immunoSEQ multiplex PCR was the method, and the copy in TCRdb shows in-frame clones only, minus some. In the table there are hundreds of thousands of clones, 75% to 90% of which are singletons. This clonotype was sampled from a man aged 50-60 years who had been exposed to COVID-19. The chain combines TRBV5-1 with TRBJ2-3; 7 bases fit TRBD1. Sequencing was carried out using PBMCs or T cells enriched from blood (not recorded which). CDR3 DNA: TGCGCCAGCAGCTGGACAGGAAGATCGTTCACAGATACGCAGTATTTT. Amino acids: CASSWTGRSFTDTQYF.